This T cell receptor beta chain was sequenced in a study of shared clonotypes between healthy human individuals. A CD45RA+ naive subset and a CD45RA-negative memory subset were split from CD4+ cells. The J segment lost 1 base and the V segment lost 6 bases, leaving 6 bases of the junction unmatched. Germline lookup yields CDR1 SGHTS and CDR2 YDEGEE. This CDR3 has 14 residues. The method was immunoSEQ multiplex PCR; TCRdb's version includes in-frame clones alone and lacks a portion of them. The sample contains 1.6 million or so clones, approximately 98.5% of which appear only once. The gene calls are TRBV5-8 and TRBJ2-7, with TRBD1 identical over 8 bases. The sample consisted of naive CD4+ T cells sorted from blood. Stated subset: CD45RA+ positively selected. The sequence was obtained from a man aged 25 to 45 in good health. The CDR3 is CASNAGQGSYEQYF. The CDR3 DNA sequence: TGTGCCAGCAACGCAGGACAGGGTTCCTACGAGCAGTACTTC.